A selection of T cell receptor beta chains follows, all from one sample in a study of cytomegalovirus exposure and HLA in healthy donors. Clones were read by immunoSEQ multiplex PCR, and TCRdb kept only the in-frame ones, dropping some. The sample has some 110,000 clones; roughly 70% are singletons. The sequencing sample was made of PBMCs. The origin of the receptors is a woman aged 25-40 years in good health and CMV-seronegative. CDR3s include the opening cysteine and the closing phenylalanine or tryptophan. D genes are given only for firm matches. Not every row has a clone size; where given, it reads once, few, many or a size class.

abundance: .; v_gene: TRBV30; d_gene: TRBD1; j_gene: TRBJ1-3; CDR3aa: CAWSIAGTARGTIYF; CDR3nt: TGTGCCTGGAGTATCGCCGGGACAGCTAGAGGCACCATATATTTT
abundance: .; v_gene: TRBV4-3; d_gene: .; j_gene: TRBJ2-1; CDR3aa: CASSQDSPSVISYNEQFF; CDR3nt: TGCGCCAGCAGCCAAGATAGCCCTTCGGTCATCTCCTACAATGAGCAGTTCTTC
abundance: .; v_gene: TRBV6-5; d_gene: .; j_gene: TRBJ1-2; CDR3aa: CASSALPEAYGYTF; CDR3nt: TGTGCCAGCAGTGCCCTCCCGGAGGCCTATGGCTACACCTTC
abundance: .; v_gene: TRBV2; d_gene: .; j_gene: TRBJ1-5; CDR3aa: CASNPNGHNNQPQHF; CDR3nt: TGTGCCAGCAACCCCAACGGTCATAACAATCAGCCCCAGCATTTT
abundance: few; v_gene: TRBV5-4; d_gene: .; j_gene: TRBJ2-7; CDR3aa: CASSFRQAPNEQYF; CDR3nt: TGTGCCAGCAGCTTTAGACAGGCCCCCAACGAGCAGTACTTC
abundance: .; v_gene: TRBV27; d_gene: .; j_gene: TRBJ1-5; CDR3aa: CASSLGAHQPQHF; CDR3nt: TGTGCCAGCAGTTTGGGGGCACACCAGCCCCAGCATTTT
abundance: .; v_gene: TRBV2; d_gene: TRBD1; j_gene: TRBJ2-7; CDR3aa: CASSEDRGYEQYF; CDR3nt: TGTGCCAGCAGTGAAGACAGGGGCTACGAGCAGTACTTC
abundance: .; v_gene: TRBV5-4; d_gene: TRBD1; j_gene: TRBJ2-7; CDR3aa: CASSSYRGEQYF; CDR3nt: TGTGCCAGCAGCTCCTACAGGGGCGAGCAGTACTTC
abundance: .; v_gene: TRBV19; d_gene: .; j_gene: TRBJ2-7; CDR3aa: CASGQMLGYEQYF; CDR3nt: TGTGCCAGCGGACAGATGCTAGGGTACGAGCAGTACTTC
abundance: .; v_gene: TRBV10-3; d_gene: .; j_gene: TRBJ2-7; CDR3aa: CAISGSGKRLYF; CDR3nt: TGTGCCATCAGTGGATCAGGGAAGAGGCTGTACTTC
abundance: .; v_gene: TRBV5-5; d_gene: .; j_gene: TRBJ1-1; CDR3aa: CASSLERNTEAFF; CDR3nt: TGTGCCAGCAGCTTGGAGAGGAACACTGAAGCTTTCTTT
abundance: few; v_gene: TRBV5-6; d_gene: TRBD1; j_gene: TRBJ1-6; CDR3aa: CASSFRQGGSPLHF; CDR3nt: TGTGCCAGCAGCTTCCGACAGGGTGGTTCACCCCTCCACTTT
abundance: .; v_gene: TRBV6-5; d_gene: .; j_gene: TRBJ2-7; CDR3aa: CASNRQQGSYEQYF; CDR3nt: TGTGCCAGCAATCGGCAGCAGGGATCCTACGAGCAGTACTTC